The clone carrying this T cell receptor (beta chain) showed up just a few times. This sample was included in a study of human T cells and chemical hapten exposure. Trimming left V 4 bases short and J 2 bases short, with 11 bases between. CDR3 length equals 14 residues. Germline lookup yields CDR1 LGHDT and CDR2 YNNKEL (reference sequence). Time point of the sample: patch test 2, 6 weeks after DPC sensitization. Treatment here: therapeutic diphenylcyclopropenone sensitization with weekly scalp DPC. TCRdb reprocessed the RACE reads via MiXCR and lists one record per CDR3 protein. The top ten clones hold under 2.5% of a sample with approximately 84,000 distinct CDR3 sequences, roughly 10% of them seen once.

The rearrangement uses TRBV3-1 and TRBJ2-5; possible D gene TRBD2, 6 bases. Sequenced here: whole blood, sampled in connection with sensitization to the hapten diphenylcyclopropenone (DPC). This receptor was obtained from a woman aged 30 to 39 with alopecia areata. Some clones in this sample may be carry-over from other donors' samples. CDR3 amino acids: CASSPPSVQETQYF. DNA for the CDR3: TGTGCCAGCAGCCCCCCTAGCGTACAAGAGACCCAGTACTTC.